The clone carrying this TCR beta chain was seen many times. Its antigen is currently unknown. The source of the sample is a study of T cells after yellow fever vaccination. Study observations and caveats: Reappearing after the booster were most of the clones from primary vaccination (roughly 95% CD4, 70% to 90% CD8).

The CDR3 runs 12 residues. CDR1 and CDR2 (germline): MDHEN, SYDVKM. V dropped 6 bases and J dropped 5 bases, with 11 bases sitting between them. TCRdb recomputed calls from the 5' RACE reads with MiXCR, one row per CDR3 protein. Of around 30,000 distinct CDR3 sequences in the sample, 5% are singletons; the top ten hold roughly 39%. The chain couples TRBV28 to TRBJ2-7; TRBD1 or TRBD2 may be the D gene (5 bases each). This sample comprised CD8+ T cells sorted from PBMCs, obtained 10 days after the yellow fever booster vaccination. The TCR was taken from a young man who received the YFV17D yellow fever vaccine. CDR3 amino acids: CASRGDFHEQYF. The CDR3 nucleotides are TGTGCCAGCAGGGGGGATTTCCACGAGCAGTACTTC.